The 17 T cell receptor beta chains below were found in one sample sequenced in a study of T-cell memory formation after mild COVID-19. MiXCR was run by TCRdb on the 5' RACE reads, yielding one entry per CDR3 protein. This table has more than 150,000 distinct CDR3 sequences, 20% to 25% appearing once. Sample: PBMCs or a T cell subset sorted from them (not recorded which). The receptor source for this set is an adult woman who had mild COVID-19 (a few samples of this study predate the infection). Cell type and time point are not known.

The chain recombines TRBV7-2 with TRBJ1-1; D is ambiguous. The germline V gene has CDR1 SGHTA and CDR2 FQGNSA. V was cut by 7 bases and J by 3 bases, with 15 bases left in between. There are 14 residues in the CDR3. CDR3 loop: CASTPGEVDTEAFF. CDR3 DNA: TGTGCCAGCACCCCCGGGGAGGTGGACACTGAAGCTTTCTTT.

The genes are TRBV3-1 and TRBJ1-2; 7 bases are shared with TRBD1. Germline assignment: CDR1 LGHDT and CDR2 YNNKEL (reference sequence). V was clipped by 4 bases and J by 1 base; unmatched bases: 9. This CDR3 is built from 16 residues. CDR3 region: CASSRLGDRSNYGYTF. Here the CDR3 DNA reads TGTGCCAGCAGCCGACTGGGGGACAGAAGTAACTATGGCTACACCTTC.

The chain carries TRBV12-3 or TRBV12-4 and TRBJ2-3, with D possibly called TRBD1 or TRBD2 (5 bases each). This CDR3 contains 15 residues. V lost 3 bases and J 1 base, leaving 11 bases between the germline ends. CDR3 protein: CASSLWDRGTDTQYF. For the CDR3, the DNA is TGTGCCAGCAGTTTGTGGGACCGAGGCACAGATACGCAGTATTTT.

The rearrangement joins TRBV20-1 to TRBJ2-7; possibly TRBD1 or TRBD2 for D (5 bases each). V shed 6 bases and J shed 4 bases, with 13 bases lying between them. The CDR3 length is 12 residues. The germline CDR1 and CDR2 sequences are DFQATT and SNEGSKA (reference sequence). The CDR3 loop is CSAHGALYEQYF. The DNA of the CDR3 is TGCAGTGCGCACGGGGCTTTATACGAGCAGTACTTC.

Written as DNA, the CDR3 is TGTGCCAGCAGTGATGTGGCTAGCGGGGGATGGCAGTTCTTC. Its translation is CASSDVASGGWQFF. The V and J genes are TRBV25-1 and TRBJ2-1; 10 nucleotides align to TRBD2. The trim removed 3 bases at V and 12 bases at J, leaving 8 bases unmatched. The CDR3 has 14 amino acids. The germline V gene has CDR1 MGHDK and CDR2 SYGVNS.

J is TRBJ2-5 and V is TRBV7-9; no clear D gene. The V and J ends lost 0 bases and 5 bases respectively, with 7 bases between them. Germline CDR1 is SEHNR and CDR2 is FQNEAQ (reference sequence). The CDR3 spans 13 residues. The CDR3 is CASSLARLETQYF. CDR3 bases: TGTGCCAGCAGCTTAGCGCGTTTGGAGACCCAGTACTTC.

This sequence joins TRBV27 and TRBJ2-7; perhaps D is TRBD1 or TRBD2 (6 bases each). V lost 3 bases, J lost 2 bases, and 26 bases lay in between. The length of the CDR3 is 19 residues. Germline V CDR1 and CDR2: MNHEY, SMNVEV (reference sequence). This CDR3 is CASSFRGPQGALGAYEQYF. The CDR3 nucleotides are TGTGCCAGCAGTTTTCGGGGGCCCCAGGGTGCCCTTGGGGCCTACGAGCAGTACTTC.

The chain couples TRBV7-7 to TRBJ2-1; D may match TRBD1 or TRBD2 (6 bases each). The ends were cut back, 4 bases at V and 6 bases at J, with 19 bases in the middle. The CDR3 loop spans 16 amino acids. The germline V gene has CDR1 SSHAT and CDR2 FNYEAQ (reference sequence). In DNA, the CDR3 is TGTGCCAGCAGCTCAGGGAGGACAGTCGAGGGCAATGAGCAGTTCTTC. Its translation: CASSSGRTVEGNEQFF.

The V call is TRBV7-9, the J call TRBJ2-7; 7 nucleotides match TRBD2. Per germline, CDR1 SEHNR and CDR2 FQNEAQ (reference sequence). The CDR3 spans 15 residues. Trimming at V came to 4 bases and at J to 2 bases, leaving 8 bases not matched to a gene. CDR3: CASSSRASGAYEQYF. CDR3 nucleotide sequence: TGTGCCAGCAGCTCCCGCGCTAGCGGTGCCTACGAGCAGTACTTC.

There are many counts of this clonotype. This chain uses TRBV6-6 with TRBJ2-3, with D possibly called TRBD1 or TRBD2 (6 bases each). CDR3 length equals 14 residues. The V gene lost 0 bases and the J gene lost 6 bases, with 10 bases spanning the gap. The germline V gene encodes CDR1 MNHNY and CDR2 SVGAGI (reference sequence). This chain's CDR3 is CASSYSRGEDTQYF. For the CDR3, the DNA is TGTGCCAGCAGTTACTCTAGGGGGGAGGATACGCAGTATTTT.

This clonotype was found many times. The rearrangement uses TRBV5-1 and TRBJ2-5; TRBD1 agrees at 8 bases. This CDR3 contains 14 residues. The germline gives CDR1 SGHRS, CDR2 YFSETQ. V lost 7 bases, J lost 4 bases, and 9 bases stayed unmatched. CDR3 nucleotides: TGCGCCAGCGGAGACAGGGGAGTAGGAGAGACCCAGTACTTC. This translates into CASGDRGVGETQYF.

This clonotype was counted a few times. The chain joins TRBV12-3 or TRBV12-4 to TRBJ1-5; D unclear. This CDR3 contains 16 residues. V was shortened by 5 bases and J by 0 bases, with 14 bases between the two germline ends. The CDR3: CASSKYGISSNQPQHF. The DNA of the CDR3 is TGTGCCAGCAGTAAATACGGGATTTCTAGCAATCAGCCCCAGCATTTT.

This clonotype showed up just a few times. The J gene is TRBJ2-7, the V gene TRBV2; 9 nucleotides match TRBD1. CDR1 SNHLY and CDR2 FYNNEI come from the germline V gene. V lost 10 bases and J lost 4; bases outside the gene matches: 8. This CDR3 is 13 amino acids long. DNA of the CDR3: TGTGCCACCGACAGGGGGGTACCATACGAGCAGTACTTC. It encodes CATDRGVPYEQYF.

This clonotype was counted between two and nine times. The chain is built from TRBV19 and TRBJ2-3, with D tentatively TRBD2 (5 bases). V was cut by 7 bases and J by 2 bases, with 13 bases left in between. This CDR3 comprises 14 residues. Germline assignment: CDR1 LNHDA and CDR2 SQIVND (reference sequence). The DNA for the CDR3 is TGTGCCAGTATGGTGAGCGACTACACAGATACGCAGTATTTT. This gives the protein CASMVSDYTDTQYF.

The chain has TRBV5-5 and TRBJ2-3, with D possibly TRBD2 on 6 matching bases. Germline CDR1 SGHKS, CDR2 YYEKEE (reference sequence). The V and J ends lost 4 bases and 3 bases respectively, with 9 bases between them. The CDR3 sequence is 13 residues long. CDR3 residues: CASSGDLTDTQYF. CDR3 DNA sequence: TGTGCCAGCAGCGGGGACTTAACAGATACGCAGTATTTT.

The chain uses TRBV29-1 and TRBJ1-2, with D possibly TRBD1 on 6 matching bases. The length of the CDR3 is 13 residues. From germline, CDR1 is SQVTM and CDR2 ANQGSEA. V was trimmed by 7 bases and J by 2 bases, leaving 14 bases between them. The DNA of the CDR3 is TGCAGCGCCGAGGGGGGGGCGAACTATGGCTACACCTTC. Its translation: CSAEGGANYGYTF.

The chain is built from TRBV5-6 and TRBJ1-3, with 7 bases fitting TRBD1. CDR1 and CDR2 from the germline V gene are SGHDT and YYEEEE. CDR3 size: 14 residues. Trimming cost V 2 bases and J 2 bases; bases outside gene matches: 1. Written as DNA, the CDR3 is TGTGCCAGCAGCTTTGGGACAGCTGGAAACACCATATATTTT. Translating it yields CASSFGTAGNTIYF.